A selection of T cell receptor beta chains follows, all from one sample in a study of cytomegalovirus exposure and HLA in healthy donors. This table comes from immunoSEQ multiplex PCR, and its TCRdb copy is limited to in-frame clones, with some not included. The sample has about 160,000 clones; about 80% are singletons. Material: PBMCs. The receptor source for this set is a man aged 25 to 40 in good health and CMV-seropositive. The CDR3 runs from the conserved cysteine through the conserved F or W. Each record gives: V gene, J gene, clone size, D gene, CDR3 protein, CDR3 DNA. The D gene is left open where the match is weak. The size field is filled for only some rows; it gives once, few, many or a size class.

>TRBV6-4|TRBJ2-2|many|.
CASSDRGGDTGELFF
TGTGCCAGCAGTGACAGGGGGGGCGACACCGGGGAGCTGTTTTTT
>TRBV7-8|TRBJ2-1|.|.
CASSSTVNNEQFF
TGTGCCAGCAGCTCAACTGTTAACAATGAGCAGTTCTTC
>TRBV5-1|TRBJ2-7|.|TRBD1
CASSYSGQGLYEQYF
TGCGCCAGCAGTTATTCGGGACAGGGGCTTTACGAGCAGTACTTC
>TRBV5-1|TRBJ2-5|.|TRBD2
CASSLLTSGRQETQYF
TGCGCCAGCAGTTTACTTACTAGCGGGAGGCAAGAGACCCAGTACTTC
>TRBV5-4|TRBJ2-7|.|TRBD1
CASSLGGTGGSYEQYF
TGTGCCAGCAGCCTTGGGGGGACAGGGGGCTCTTACGAGCAGTACTTC
>TRBV9|TRBJ2-5|.|TRBD2
CASSPMTSGGGTQYF
TGTGCCAGCAGCCCGATGACTAGCGGGGGGGGGACCCAGTACTTC
>TRBV28|TRBJ1-2|.|.
CASSFRVNPYGYTF
TGTGCCAGCAGTTTCCGGGTTAACCCCTATGGCTACACCTTC
>TRBV4-3|TRBJ1-2|few|.
CASGELAANYGYTF
TGCGCCAGCGGAGAGCTAGCAGCTAACTATGGCTACACCTTC
>TRBV7-9|TRBJ1-1|.|TRBD1
CASTPLGQGANTEAFF
TGTGCCAGCACCCCGTTGGGACAGGGGGCGAACACTGAAGCTTTCTTT
>TRBV9|TRBJ2-7|.|.
CASSVADQGLNEQYF
TGTGCCAGCAGCGTAGCTGACCAGGGGCTCAACGAGCAGTACTTC